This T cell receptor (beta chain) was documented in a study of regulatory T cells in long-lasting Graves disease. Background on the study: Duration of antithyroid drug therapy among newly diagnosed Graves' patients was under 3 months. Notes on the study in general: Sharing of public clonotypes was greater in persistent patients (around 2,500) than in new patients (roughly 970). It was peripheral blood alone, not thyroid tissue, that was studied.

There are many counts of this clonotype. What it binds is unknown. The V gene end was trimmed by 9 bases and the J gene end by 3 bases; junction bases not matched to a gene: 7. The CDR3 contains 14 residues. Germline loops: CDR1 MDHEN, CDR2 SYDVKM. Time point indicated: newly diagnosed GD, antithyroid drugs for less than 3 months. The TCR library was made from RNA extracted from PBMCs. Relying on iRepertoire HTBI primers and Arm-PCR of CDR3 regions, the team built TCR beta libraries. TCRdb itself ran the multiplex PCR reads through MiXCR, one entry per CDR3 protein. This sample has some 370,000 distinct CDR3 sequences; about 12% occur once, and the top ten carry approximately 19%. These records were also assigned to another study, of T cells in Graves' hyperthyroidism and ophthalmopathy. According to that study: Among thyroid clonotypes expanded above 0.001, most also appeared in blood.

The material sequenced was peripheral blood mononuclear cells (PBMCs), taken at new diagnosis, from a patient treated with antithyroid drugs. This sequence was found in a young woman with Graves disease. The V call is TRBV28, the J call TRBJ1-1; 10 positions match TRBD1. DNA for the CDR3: TGTGCCAGTCGGGACAGGGGAGGCCACACTGAAGCTTTCTTT. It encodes CASRDRGGHTEAFF.